A single sample gave rise to the 15 T cell receptor beta chains below, sequenced in a study of blood T cell repertoires in COVID-19. The protocol was immunoSEQ multiplex PCR, while the TCRdb copy is restricted to in-frame clones and leaves out a portion. The sample contains tens of thousands of clones, roughly three quarters of which appear only once. The sample taken for sequencing was peripheral blood. The receptors here all came from a man between 70 and 80 years old with COVID-19, enrolled during active disease.

The chain couples TRBV5-1 to TRBJ1-5; a weak D match, TRBD1 (6 bases). Germline V gene data show CDR1 as SGHRS and CDR2 as YFSETQ. Trimming removed 2 bases at V and 3 bases at J, with 12 bases between. The length of the CDR3 is 15 residues. CDR3 in DNA: TGCGCCAGCAGCTTTGGGCAGGGGATCAATCAGCCCCAGCATTTT. Translation gives CASSFGQGINQPQHF.

V is TRBV5-1 and J is TRBJ2-3, with TRBD2 matching over 12 bases. CDR1 and CDR2 (germline): SGHRS, YFSETQ. The CDR3 totals 16 residues. J gave up 2 bases and V 2 bases, and 3 bases lay outside the gene matches. CDR3 DNA sequence: TGCGCCAGCAGCTTTACTAGCGGGGGGCACACAGATACGCAGTATTTT. It translates to CASSFTSGGHTDTQYF.

The chain has TRBV29-1 and TRBJ1-1, with 9 bases lining up with TRBD1. V shed 7 bases and J 4 bases; nucleotides not matched to a gene: 13. CDR3 size: 15 residues. Germline V gene lookup returns CDR1 SQVTM and CDR2 ANQGSEA. CDR3 protein: CSAVPGQGWGTEAFF. The DNA for the CDR3 is TGCAGCGCCGTCCCGGGACAGGGTTGGGGCACTGAAGCTTTCTTT. Drawing the rest from reference TRBV29-1 and TRBJ1-1, the complete variable domain is SAVISQKPSRDICQRGTSLTIQCQVDSQVTMMFWYRQQPGQSLTLIATANQGSEATYESGFVIDKFPISRPNLTFSTLTVSNMSPEDSSIYLCSAVPGQGWGTEAFFGQGTRLTVV.

The J gene is TRBJ2-5, the V gene TRBV10-3, with a weak D call TRBD1 (6 bases). The germline gives CDR1 ENHRY, CDR2 SYGVKD. The CDR3 is 12 residues long. Trimming removed 4 bases at V and 3 bases at J, with 6 bases between. The CDR3 nucleotides are TGTGCCATCAGTGGGACAGAAGAGACCCAGTACTTC. Protein sequence: CAISGTEETQYF.

The rearrangement uses TRBV5-1 and TRBJ2-7; 8 nucleotides align to TRBD2. J was trimmed by 7 bases and V by 1 base; bases with no gene match: 10. From germline, CDR1 is SGHRS and CDR2 YFSETQ. The CDR3 extends over 15 amino acids. Here the CDR3 DNA reads TGCGCCAGCAGCTTGCCGGCGAACCGGGAGGGGGAGCAGTACTTC. Translated: CASSLPANREGEQYF.

This chain uses TRBV7-9 with TRBJ2-3; 9 bases line up with TRBD2. The CDR3 is 15 residues long. Germline assignment: CDR1 SEHNR and CDR2 FQNEAQ (reference sequence). V shed 1 base and J 2 bases; nucleotides not matched to a gene: 1. The CDR3 nucleotides read TGTGCCAGCAGCTTAGGACTAGCGGACACAGATACGCAGTATTTT. Translated, it gives CASSLGLADTDTQYF.

V is TRBV10-3 and J is TRBJ2-3, with 11 nucleotides matching TRBD2. The CDR3 loop spans 16 amino acids. Germline loops: CDR1 ENHRY, CDR2 SYGVKD. V lost 4 bases to trimming and J lost 0 bases; unmatched junction nucleotides: 3. DNA for the CDR3: TGTGCCATCAGTGGACGGACTAGCGGGAGCACAGATACGCAGTATTTT. This codes for CAISGRTSGSTDTQYF.

The rearrangement links TRBV28 to TRBJ1-3; D may be TRBD1 (6 bases). The V gene's germline CDR1 is MDHEN and CDR2 SYDVKM. There are 16 residues in the CDR3. Trimming took 3 bases from V and 0 from J, leaving 12 bases between them. The CDR3 nucleotides read TGTGCCAGCAGTTTTACTCAGGGGCCCTCTGGAAACACCATATATTTT. Encoded protein: CASSFTQGPSGNTIYF.

This chain uses TRBV7-9 with TRBJ1-5; D is undetermined. Germline V gives CDR1 SEHNR, CDR2 FQNEAQ (reference sequence). The V end was cut by 1 base, the J end by 1 base, with 11 bases between. The CDR3 contains 16 residues. The CDR3: CASSLDGSGSNQPQHF. The CDR3 bases are TGTGCCAGCAGCTTAGATGGTTCGGGAAGCAATCAGCCCCAGCATTTT.

J is TRBJ1-1 and V is TRBV18, with D uncertain. V lost 6 bases to trimming and J lost 3 bases, with 14 bases between them. Per the germline V gene, CDR1 is KGHSH and CDR2 is LQKENI. There are 14 residues in the CDR3. CDR3 sequence reads: CASSAMSTHTEAFF. In nucleotides, the CDR3 is TGTGCCAGCTCCGCTATGTCTACCCACACTGAAGCTTTCTTT. Combining the CDR3 with reference TRBV18 and TRBJ1-1 gives the whole variable domain NAGVMQNPRHLVRRRGQEARLRCSPMKGHSHVYWYRQLPEEGLKFMVYLQKENIIDESGMPKERFSAEFPKEGPSILRIQQVVRGDSAAYFCASSAMSTHTEAFFGQGTRLTVV.

The V call is TRBV4-3, the J call TRBJ1-2; D unclear. There are 15 residues in the CDR3. Per germline, CDR1 LGHNA and CDR2 YSLEER. Trimming removed 0 bases at V and 1 base at J, with 9 bases between. The CDR3 nucleotides are TGCGCCAGCAGCCAAGATAGTTCGGGTAACTATGGCTACACCTTC. It codes for CASSQDSSGNYGYTF.

The genes are TRBV6-6 and TRBJ1-1; a weak D match, TRBD1 (6 bases). Germline lookup yields CDR1 MNHNY and CDR2 SVGAGI (reference sequence). The CDR3 is 14 residues long. Between the trimmed V and J ends, which lost 5 bases and 3 bases, there was a span of 13 bases. Here the CDR3 reads CASSIQGKDTEAFF. The CDR3 DNA follows: TGTGCCAGCAGTATACAGGGAAAGGACACTGAAGCTTTCTTT.

The CDR3 bases are TGTGCCAGCAGTTTAAGGGGTCAGGGTACGGCTTTCTTT. Encoded protein: CASSLRGQGTAFF. The chain couples TRBV28 to TRBJ1-1, with D maybe TRBD1 (5 bases). Germline CDR1 reads MDHEN; CDR2 reads SYDVKM. The length of the CDR3 is 13 residues. V lost 2 bases and J lost 11, with 15 bases in between.

The chain recombines TRBV28 with TRBJ1-2, with D perhaps TRBD1 (6 bases). The V end was cut by 5 bases, the J end by 2 bases, with 18 bases between. The CDR3 runs to 16 residues. Germline V gene data show CDR1 as MDHEN and CDR2 as SYDVKM. CDR3 in amino acids: CASSPNLDSRNYGYTF. CDR3 sequence (DNA): TGTGCCAGCAGTCCAAATCTGGACAGTAGAAACTATGGCTACACCTTC.

The gene calls are TRBV6-1 and TRBJ2-1; 12 bases are a match to TRBD2. With 4 bases clipped from V and 8 bases from J, the junction kept 12 bases outside the gene matches. CDR3 length: 17 residues. Germline CDR1 is MNHNS and CDR2 is SASEGT. CDR3 sequence (DNA): TGTGCCAGCAGTGCACCTGCTGGACTAGCGGGAAAGGATGAGCAGTTCTTC. Translating it yields CASSAPAGLAGKDEQFF.